This TCR beta chain emerged from a study of T cell repertoires in cytomegalovirus infection. In the case of this clonotype: Its antigen is not identified.

Notes on the study in general: Clonotype analysis showed dominance of the ex vivo response by HLA-C-restricted CMV-specific TCR beta clonotypes.

TCRdb passed the reads through MiXCR, listing each CDR3 protein once. Of 200,000 to 300,000 distinct CDR3 sequences detected, 9.1% appear once; the ten largest clones hold over 12%. V gave up 4 bases and J gave up 7 bases; unmatched junction bases: 8. The germline V gene encodes CDR1 SGHDT and CDR2 YYEEEE. The CDR3 totals 15 residues. Sequences were obtained from PBMCs. The V gene is TRBV5-6, the J gene TRBJ1-1; TRBD1 aligns across 12 bases. The sequence was obtained from a human donor in good health (CMV status not recorded). Some clones in this sample may be carry-over from other donors' samples. The CDR3 sequence: CASSHRDRGPFEAFF. In DNA form, the CDR3 reads TGTGCCAGCAGCCACCGGGACAGGGGGCCCTTTGAAGCTTTCTTT.